This T cell receptor (beta chain) was captured by sequencing in a study of technical replicates of blood from several donors. The V and J ends lost 1 base and 8 bases, in that order; junction bases with no gene match: 8. In germline, CDR1 is GTSNPN, CDR2 SVGIG (reference sequence). The CDR3 has 14 amino acids. Sequencing was performed with immunoSEQ multiplex PCR; in TCRdb, only in-frame clones are kept and a portion is missing. The sample contains some 66,000 clones, 95% to 98% of which appear only once. The rearrangement joins TRBV30 to TRBJ2-4; 7 positions match TRBD2. The TCR was taken from a human donor in good health. Sequencing input: T cells isolated from PBMCs. In nucleotides, the CDR3 is TGTGCCTGGAGTGCCTCTGGGGGGGGTGACATTCAGTACTTC. Its translation: CAWSASGGGDIQYF.